The following is a T cell receptor (beta chain) sequence with its context. The antigen is unknown. The data are from a study of monozygotic twins with inflammatory bowel disease. Study observations and caveats: No one strong IBD-associated signal or clonotype was supported. With inverse Simpson as the measure, TCRbeta diversity was lower in IBD patients than in healthy co-twins.

TCRdb re-called the 5' RACE reads; every CDR3 protein appears as one record, without DNA. The data include about 43,000 distinct CDR3 sequences; the top ten clones carry around 5.3%. This TCR was sampled from a human donor with ulcerative colitis or Crohn's disease, or a healthy co-twin of an affected twin (not recorded which). What was sequenced was blood.

The CDR3 sequence is CASSDGEFLGGYTF. V is TRBV6-1 and J is TRBJ1-2. Germline loops: CDR1 MNHNS, CDR2 SASEGT. The CDR3 sequence is 14 residues long.